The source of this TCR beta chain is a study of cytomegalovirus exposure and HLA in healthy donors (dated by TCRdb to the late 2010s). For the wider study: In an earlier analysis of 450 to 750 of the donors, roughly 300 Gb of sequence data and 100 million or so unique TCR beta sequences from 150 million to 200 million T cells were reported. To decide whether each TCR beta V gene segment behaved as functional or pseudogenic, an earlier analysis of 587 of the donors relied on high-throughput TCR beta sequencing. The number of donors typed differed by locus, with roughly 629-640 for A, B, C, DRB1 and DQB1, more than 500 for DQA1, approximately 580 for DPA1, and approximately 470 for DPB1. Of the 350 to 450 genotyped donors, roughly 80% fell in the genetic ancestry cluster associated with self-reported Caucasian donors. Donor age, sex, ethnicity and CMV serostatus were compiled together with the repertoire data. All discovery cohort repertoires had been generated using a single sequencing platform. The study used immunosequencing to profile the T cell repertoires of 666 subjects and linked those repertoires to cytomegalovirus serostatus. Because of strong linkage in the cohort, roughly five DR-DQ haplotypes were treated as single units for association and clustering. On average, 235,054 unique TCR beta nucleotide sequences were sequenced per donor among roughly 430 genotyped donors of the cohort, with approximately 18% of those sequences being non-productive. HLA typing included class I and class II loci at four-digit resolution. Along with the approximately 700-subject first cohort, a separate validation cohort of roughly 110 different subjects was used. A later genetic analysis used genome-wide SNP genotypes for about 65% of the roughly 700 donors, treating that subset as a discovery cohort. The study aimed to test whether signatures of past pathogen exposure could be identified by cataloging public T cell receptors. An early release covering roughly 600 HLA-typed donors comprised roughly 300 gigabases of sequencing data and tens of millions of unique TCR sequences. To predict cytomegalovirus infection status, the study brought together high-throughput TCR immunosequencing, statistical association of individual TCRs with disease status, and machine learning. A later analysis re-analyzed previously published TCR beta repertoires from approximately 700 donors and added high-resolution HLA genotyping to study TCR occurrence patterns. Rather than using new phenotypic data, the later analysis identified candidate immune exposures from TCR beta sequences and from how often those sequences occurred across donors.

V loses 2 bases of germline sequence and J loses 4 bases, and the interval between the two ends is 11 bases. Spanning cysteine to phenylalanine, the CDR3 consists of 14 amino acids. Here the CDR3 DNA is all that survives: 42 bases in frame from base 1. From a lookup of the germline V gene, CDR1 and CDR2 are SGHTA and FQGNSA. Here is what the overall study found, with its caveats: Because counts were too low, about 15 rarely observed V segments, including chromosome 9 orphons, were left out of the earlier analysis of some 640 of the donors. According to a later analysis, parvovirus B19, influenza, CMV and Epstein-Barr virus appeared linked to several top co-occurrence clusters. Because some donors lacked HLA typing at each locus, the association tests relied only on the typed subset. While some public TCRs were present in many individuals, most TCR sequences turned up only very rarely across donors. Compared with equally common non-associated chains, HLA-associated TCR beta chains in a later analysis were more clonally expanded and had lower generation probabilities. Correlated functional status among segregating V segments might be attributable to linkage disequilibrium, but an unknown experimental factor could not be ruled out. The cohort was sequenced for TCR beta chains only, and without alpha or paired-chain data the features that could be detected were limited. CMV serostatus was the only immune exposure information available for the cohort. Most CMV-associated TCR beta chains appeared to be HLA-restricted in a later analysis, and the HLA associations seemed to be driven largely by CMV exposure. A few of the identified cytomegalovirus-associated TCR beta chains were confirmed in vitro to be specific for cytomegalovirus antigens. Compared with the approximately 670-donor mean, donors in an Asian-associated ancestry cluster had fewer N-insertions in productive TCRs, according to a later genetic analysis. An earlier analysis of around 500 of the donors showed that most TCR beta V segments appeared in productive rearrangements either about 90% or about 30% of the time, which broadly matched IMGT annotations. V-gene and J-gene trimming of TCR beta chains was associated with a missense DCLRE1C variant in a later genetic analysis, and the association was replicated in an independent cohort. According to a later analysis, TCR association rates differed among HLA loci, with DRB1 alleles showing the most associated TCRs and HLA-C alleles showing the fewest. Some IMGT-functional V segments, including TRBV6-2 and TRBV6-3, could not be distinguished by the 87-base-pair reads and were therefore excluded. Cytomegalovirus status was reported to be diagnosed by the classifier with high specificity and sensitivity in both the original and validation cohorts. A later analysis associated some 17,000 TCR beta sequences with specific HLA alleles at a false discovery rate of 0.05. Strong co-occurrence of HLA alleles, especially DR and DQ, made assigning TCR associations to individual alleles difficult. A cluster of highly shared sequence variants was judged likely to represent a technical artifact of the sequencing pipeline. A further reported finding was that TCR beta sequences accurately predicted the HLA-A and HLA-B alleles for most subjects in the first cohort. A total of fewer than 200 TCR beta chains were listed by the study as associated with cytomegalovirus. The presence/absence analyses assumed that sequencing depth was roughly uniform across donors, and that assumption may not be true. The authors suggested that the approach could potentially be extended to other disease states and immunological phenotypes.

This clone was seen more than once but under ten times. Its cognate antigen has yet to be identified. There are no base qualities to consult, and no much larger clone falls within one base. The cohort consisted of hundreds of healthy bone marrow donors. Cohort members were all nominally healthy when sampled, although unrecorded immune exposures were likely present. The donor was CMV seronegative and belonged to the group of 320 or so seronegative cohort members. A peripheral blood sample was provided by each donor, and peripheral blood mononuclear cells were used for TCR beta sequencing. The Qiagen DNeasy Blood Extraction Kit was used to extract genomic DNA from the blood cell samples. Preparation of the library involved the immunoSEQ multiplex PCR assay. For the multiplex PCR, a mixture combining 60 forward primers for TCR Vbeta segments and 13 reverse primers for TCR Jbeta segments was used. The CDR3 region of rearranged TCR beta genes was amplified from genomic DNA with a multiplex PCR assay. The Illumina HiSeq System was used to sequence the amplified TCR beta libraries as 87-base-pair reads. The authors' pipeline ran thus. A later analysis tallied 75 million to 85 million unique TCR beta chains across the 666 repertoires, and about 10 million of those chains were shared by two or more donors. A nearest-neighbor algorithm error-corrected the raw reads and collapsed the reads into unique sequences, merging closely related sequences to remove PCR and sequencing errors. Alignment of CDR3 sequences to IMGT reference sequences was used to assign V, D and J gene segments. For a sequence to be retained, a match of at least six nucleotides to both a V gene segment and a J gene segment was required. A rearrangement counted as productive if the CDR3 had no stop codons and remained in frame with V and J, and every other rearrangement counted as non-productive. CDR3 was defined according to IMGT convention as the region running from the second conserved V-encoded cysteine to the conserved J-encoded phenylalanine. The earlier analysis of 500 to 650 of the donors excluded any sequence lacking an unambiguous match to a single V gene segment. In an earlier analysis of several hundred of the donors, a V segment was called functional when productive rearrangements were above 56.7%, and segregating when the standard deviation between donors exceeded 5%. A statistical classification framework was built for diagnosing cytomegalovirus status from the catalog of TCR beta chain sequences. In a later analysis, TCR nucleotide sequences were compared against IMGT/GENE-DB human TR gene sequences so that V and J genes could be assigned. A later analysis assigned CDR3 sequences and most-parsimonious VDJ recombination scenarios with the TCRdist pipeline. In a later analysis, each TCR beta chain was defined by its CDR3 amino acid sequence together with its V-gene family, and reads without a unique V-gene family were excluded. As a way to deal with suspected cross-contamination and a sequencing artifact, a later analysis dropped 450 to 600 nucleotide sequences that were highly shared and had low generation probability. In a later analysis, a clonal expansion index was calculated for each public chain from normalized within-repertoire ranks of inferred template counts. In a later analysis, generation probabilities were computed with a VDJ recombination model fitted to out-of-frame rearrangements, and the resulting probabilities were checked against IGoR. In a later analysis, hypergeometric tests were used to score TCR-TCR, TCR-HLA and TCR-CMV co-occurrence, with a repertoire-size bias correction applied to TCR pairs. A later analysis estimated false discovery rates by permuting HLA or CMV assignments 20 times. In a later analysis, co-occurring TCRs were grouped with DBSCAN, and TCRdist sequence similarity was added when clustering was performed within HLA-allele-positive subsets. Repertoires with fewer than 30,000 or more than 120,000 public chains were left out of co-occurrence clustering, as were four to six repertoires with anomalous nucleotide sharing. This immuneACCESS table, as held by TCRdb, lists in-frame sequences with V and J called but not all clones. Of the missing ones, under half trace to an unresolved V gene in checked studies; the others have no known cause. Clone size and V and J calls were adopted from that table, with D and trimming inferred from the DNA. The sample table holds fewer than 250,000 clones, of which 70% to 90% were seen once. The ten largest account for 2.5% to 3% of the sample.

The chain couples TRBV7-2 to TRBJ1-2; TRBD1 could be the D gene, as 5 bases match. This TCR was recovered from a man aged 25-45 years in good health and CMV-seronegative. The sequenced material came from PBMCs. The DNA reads TGTGCCAGCAGCTTATCCAGGGCACCCTATGGCTACACCTTC. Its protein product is CASSLSRAPYGYTF.